These 12 T cell receptor beta chains were sequenced from one sample in a study of blood T cell repertoires in COVID-19. Profiled with immunoSEQ multiplex PCR; TCRdb holds only in-frame clones, not every one. The sample records 200,000 to 250,000 clones, about 85% being singletons. The sample comprised peripheral blood. These receptor sequences come from a woman aged 80 or over with active or convalescent COVID-19.

J is TRBJ2-7 and V is TRBV7-9, with 12 bases identical to TRBD2. V shed 5 bases and J 7 bases; nucleotides not matched to a gene: 3. Germline values: CDR1 SEHNR, CDR2 FQNEAQ (reference sequence). The length of the CDR3 is 13 residues. CDR3 coding DNA: TGTGCCAGCAGCCCGACTAGCGGGAGAGAGCAGTACTTC. Amino acids: CASSPTSGREQYF. Full variable domain (remainder filled in from reference TRBV7-9 and TRBJ2-7): DTGVSQNPRHKITKRGQNVTFRCDPISEHNRLYWYRQTLGQGPEFLTYFQNEAQLEKSRLLSDRFSAERPKGSFSTLEIQRTEQGDSAMYLCASSPTSGREQYFGPGTRLTVT.

This rearrangement joins TRBV30 to TRBJ2-3; perhaps TRBD1 as D (6 bases). Looked up from germline, CDR1 is GTSNPN and CDR2 is SVGIG (reference sequence). The CDR3 sequence is 12 residues long. V gave up 2 bases and J gave up 5 bases, with 8 bases separating them. In nucleotides, the CDR3 is TGTGCCTGGAGTCCAGGGGTAGATACGCAGTATTTT. Translated: CAWSPGVDTQYF.

This clone was seen more than once but under ten times. The chain joins TRBV18 to TRBJ2-2, with D possibly matching TRBD2 (5 bases). V lost 6 bases and J 0 bases, leaving 11 bases between the germline ends. From germline, CDR1 is KGHSH and CDR2 LQKENI. This CDR3 comprises 15 residues. CDR3 protein: CASSILASNTGELFF. As DNA, the CDR3 is TGTGCCAGCTCCATTTTAGCGTCGAACACCGGGGAGCTGTTTTTT.

CDR3 loop: CASSQESGGGRSPLHF. The CDR3 DNA follows: TGCGCCAGCAGTCAAGAATCGGGCGGAGGGAGATCACCCCTCCACTTT. The chain joins TRBV23-1 to TRBJ1-6; D is unclear. TRBV23-1 belongs to the ORF category, with a function that is uncertain. The CDR3 sequence is 16 residues long. Trimming took off 2 bases at V and 10 bases at J, with 18 bases between the two ends.

This chain joins TRBV7-9 and TRBJ2-7; 8 bases are shared with TRBD1. Germline assignment: CDR1 SEHNR and CDR2 FQNEAQ (reference sequence). The trim removed 1 base at V and 0 bases at J, leaving 5 bases unmatched. This CDR3 spans 16 amino acids. The CDR3 region has the DNA TGTGCCAGCAGCTTAGGGACAGGGTTGGGCTCCTACGAGCAGTACTTC. Protein product: CASSLGTGLGSYEQYF.

The chain has TRBV9 and TRBJ2-7; 7 bases match TRBD2. The length of the CDR3 is 14 residues. Germline V gene sequence: CDR1 SGDLS, CDR2 YYNGEE. Trimming took 4 bases from V and 3 from J; bases not matched to a gene: 7. In DNA form, the CDR3 reads TGTGCCAGCAGCATTGGACTAGAAAGCTACGAGCAGTACTTC. Its translation is CASSIGLESYEQYF.

This clone occurred once. This sequence joins TRBV7-2 and TRBJ1-4, with D unclear. The germline CDR1 and CDR2 sequences are SGHTA and FQGNSA. The germline V and J ends were trimmed by 1 base and 8 bases, with 14 bases remaining between them. The length of the CDR3 is 15 residues. Here the CDR3 reads CASSLVVGEGEKLFF. In nucleotides, the CDR3 is TGTGCCAGCAGCTTAGTGGTCGGGGAGGGAGAAAAACTGTTTTTT.

This clone was counted at least ten times. V usage is TRBV2 and J usage is TRBJ2-7, with 9 bases fitting TRBD1. J was trimmed by 6 bases and V by 6 bases; bases with no gene match: 6. CDR1 SNHLY and CDR2 FYNNEI come from the germline V gene. The CDR3 totals 13 residues. The CDR3 coding sequence is TGTGCCAGCAGATCCGGGACAGGGTTCGAGCAGTACTTC. Protein: CASRSGTGFEQYF.

This chain joins TRBV18 and TRBJ1-1; tentative D call: TRBD1 (6 bases). This CDR3 spans 15 amino acids. Trimming took 3 bases from V and 1 from J, leaving 12 bases between them. CDR1 and CDR2 (germline): KGHSH, LQKENI. CDR3 in amino acids: CASSPPRGQNTEAFF. The CDR3 DNA sequence: TGTGCCAGCTCACCGCCCAGGGGTCAGAACACTGAAGCTTTCTTT.

This chain connects TRBV5-1 to TRBJ2-5; 11 positions agree with TRBD2. Per the germline V gene, CDR1 is SGHRS and CDR2 is YFSETQ. V gave up 2 bases and J gave up 5 bases; unmatched junction bases: 5. This CDR3 has 15 residues. CDR3 amino acids: CASSFSGGAPETQYF. CDR3 in DNA: TGCGCCAGCAGCTTTAGCGGGGGGGCTCCCGAGACCCAGTACTTC.

The V call is TRBV19, the J call TRBJ2-1; tentative D call: TRBD2 (6 bases). Between the trimmed V and J ends, which lost 4 bases and 5 bases, there was a span of 12 bases. The CDR3 consists of 14 residues. Germline loops: CDR1 LNHDA, CDR2 SQIVND (reference sequence). Written as DNA, the CDR3 is TGTGCCAGTAGTAGGGGGGTTTTGGACAATGAGCAGTTCTTC. Protein: CASSRGVLDNEQFF.

This clone has only a few counts. The genes are TRBV9 and TRBJ2-3, with D perhaps TRBD1 (6 bases). The germline V gene encodes CDR1 SGDLS and CDR2 YYNGEE. The CDR3 is 16 residues long. The germline V and J ends were trimmed by 4 bases and 2 bases, with 17 bases remaining between them. As DNA, the CDR3 is TGTGCCAGCAGCCCTTTTCGACAGGTTGACACAGATACGCAGTATTTT. Its translation: CASSPFRQVDTDTQYF.